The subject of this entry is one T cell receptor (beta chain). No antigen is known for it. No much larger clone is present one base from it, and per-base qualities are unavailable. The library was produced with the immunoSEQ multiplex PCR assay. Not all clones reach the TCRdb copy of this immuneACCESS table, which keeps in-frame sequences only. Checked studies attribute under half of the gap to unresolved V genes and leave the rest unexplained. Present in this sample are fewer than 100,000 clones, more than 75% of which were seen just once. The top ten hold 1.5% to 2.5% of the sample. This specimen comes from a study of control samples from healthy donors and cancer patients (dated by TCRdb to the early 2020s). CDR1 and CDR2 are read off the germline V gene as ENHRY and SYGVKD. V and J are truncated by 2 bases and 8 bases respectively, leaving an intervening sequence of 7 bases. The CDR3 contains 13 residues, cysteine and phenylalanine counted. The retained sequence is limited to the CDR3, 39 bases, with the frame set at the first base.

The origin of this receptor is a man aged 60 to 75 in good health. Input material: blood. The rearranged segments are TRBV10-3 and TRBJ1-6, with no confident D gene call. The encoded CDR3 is CAISEGVDSPLHF. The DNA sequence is TGTGCCATCAGTGAGGGGGTGGATTCACCCCTCCACTTT.